This TCR beta chain appears in the sequencing data of a study of beta chain features in type 1 diabetes. Study-wide findings and caveats: A moderate, significant TCRB CDR3 shortening appeared in type 1 diabetes across four CD4+ subsets. PCR may have favored shorter templates equally in patients and controls.

Worth noting for this clone: The antigen is unknown.

V trimming: 2 bases; J trimming: 5 bases; junction bases outside the gene matches: 1. The V gene's germline CDR1 is MNHNY and CDR2 SVGAGI (reference sequence). CDR3 length equals 13 residues. One heparinised draw of blood, averaging around 120 mL, came from each donor. The investigators reverse transcribed all of the isolated RNA, so they sequenced expressed TCRB transcripts. The data were produced by immunoSEQ multiplex PCR, yet TCRdb's version contains in-frame clones alone and is incomplete. The sample has a few hundred thousand clones; approximately 15% are singletons. The rearrangement joins TRBV6-6 to TRBJ2-5; TRBD2 aligns across 8 bases. The sequencing input was naive CD4+ T cells from blood. This receptor was taken from a man aged 25 to 40 in good health. DNA of the CDR3: TGTGCCAGCAGTTACGCGGGGGGCGAGACCCAGTACTTC. Translating gives CASSYAGGETQYF.